There are a few counts of the clone carrying this TCR beta chain. V was clipped by 11 bases and J by 4 bases, with 12 bases between them. The CDR3 has 12 amino acids. Germline V gives CDR1 MNHEY, CDR2 SVGAGI. The data were obtained in a study of T-cell memory formation after mild COVID-19. TCRdb reprocessed the 5' RACE reads via MiXCR and lists one record per CDR3 protein. Among around 310,000 distinct CDR3 sequences listed, about 15% were seen once. The chain combines TRBV6-5 with TRBJ1-3, with D tentatively TRBD1 (6 bases). Sample: PBMCs or a T cell subset sorted from them (not recorded which). The receptor was derived from a man aged 18 to 30 who had mild COVID-19 (a few samples of this study predate the infection). Cell type and time point are not known. CDR3 nucleotide sequence: TGTGCCTGCCGAGGGGGGGGAAACACCATATATTTT. It translates to CACRGGGNTIYF.